This record concerns one TCR beta chain sequence. Its antigen is not known. Sequenced by immunoSEQ multiplex PCR; TCRdb stores in-frame clones only, minus some. The sample has 200,000 to 250,000 clones; roughly 94% are singletons. This entry belongs to a study of T cell responses to AZD1222 COVID-19 vaccine. Findings and limits, study-wide: Most donors were white British, females outnumbered males, and clonal diversity was possibly underestimated. Two doses of AZD1222 preceded a rise in Spike-specific TCR breadth and depth. Just 6 or 7 people given AZD1222 tested seropositive at baseline. Repertoire collection took place solely once the T cell response had peaked.

This CDR3 comprises 14 residues. Between the trimmed V and J ends, which lost 3 bases and 2 bases, there was a span of 10 bases. Per germline, CDR1 MDHEN and CDR2 SYDVKM. The specimen was peripheral blood, collected 28 days after the second dose of the MenACWY control vaccine. V and J are TRBV28 and TRBJ2-5, with D maybe TRBD1 (6 bases). The origin of this receptor is an adult who received the MenACWY meningococcal vaccine as a control. The CDR3 region has the DNA TGTGCCAGCAGTTTGAGAGGGGGACAAGAGACCCAGTACTTC. It encodes CASSLRGGQETQYF.